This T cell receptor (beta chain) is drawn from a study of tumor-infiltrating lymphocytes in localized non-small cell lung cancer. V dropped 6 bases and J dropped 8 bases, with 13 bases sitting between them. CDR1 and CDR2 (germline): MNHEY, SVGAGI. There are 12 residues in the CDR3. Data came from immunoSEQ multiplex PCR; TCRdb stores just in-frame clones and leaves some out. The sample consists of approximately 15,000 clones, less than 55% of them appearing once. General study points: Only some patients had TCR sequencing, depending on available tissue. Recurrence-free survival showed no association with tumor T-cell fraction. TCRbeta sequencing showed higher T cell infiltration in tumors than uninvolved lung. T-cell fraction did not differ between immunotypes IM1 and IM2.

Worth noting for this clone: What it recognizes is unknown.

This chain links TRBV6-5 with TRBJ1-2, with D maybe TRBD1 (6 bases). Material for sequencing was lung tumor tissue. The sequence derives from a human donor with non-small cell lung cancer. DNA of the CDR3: TGTGCCAGCAGAGCAGGGGTAGGAGGCTACACCTTC. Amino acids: CASRAGVGGYTF.